This TCR beta chain was sequenced in a study of blood T cell repertoires in COVID-19. Profiled with immunoSEQ multiplex PCR; TCRdb holds only in-frame clones, not every one. This sample has about 430,000 clones, with more than 80% found just once. This receptor was identified in a young man who had recovered from COVID-19. Material: PBMCs or T cells enriched from blood (not recorded which).

The CDR3 loop reads CASSIAGVSGELFF. CDR3 DNA: TGTGCCAGCAGCATAGCGGGAGTTTCCGGGGAGCTGTTTTTT. The chain couples TRBV2 to TRBJ2-2; 9 nucleotides agree with TRBD2. The CDR3 length is 14 residues. The germline CDR1 and CDR2 sequences are SNHLY and FYNNEI. J lost 6 bases, V lost 6 bases, and 5 bases had no gene match.